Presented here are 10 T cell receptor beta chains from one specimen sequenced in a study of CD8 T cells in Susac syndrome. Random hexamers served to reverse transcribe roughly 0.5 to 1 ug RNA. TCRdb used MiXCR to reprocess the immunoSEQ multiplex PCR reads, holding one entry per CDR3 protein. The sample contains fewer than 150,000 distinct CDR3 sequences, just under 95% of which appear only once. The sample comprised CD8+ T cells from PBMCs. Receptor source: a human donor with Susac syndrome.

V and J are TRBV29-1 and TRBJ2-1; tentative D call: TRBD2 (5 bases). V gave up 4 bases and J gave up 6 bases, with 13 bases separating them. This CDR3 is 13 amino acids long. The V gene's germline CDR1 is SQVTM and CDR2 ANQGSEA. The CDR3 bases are TGCAGCGTTGTACAACTAGGTTCCAATGAGCAGTTCTTC. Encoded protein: CSVVQLGSNEQFF.

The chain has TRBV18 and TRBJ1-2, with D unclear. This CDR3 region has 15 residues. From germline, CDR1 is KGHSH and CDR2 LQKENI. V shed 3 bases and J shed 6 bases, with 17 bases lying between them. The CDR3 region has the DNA TGTGCCAGCTCACCTTTGGGGTTTGAGGGTGATGGCTACACCTTC. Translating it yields CASSPLGFEGDGYTF.

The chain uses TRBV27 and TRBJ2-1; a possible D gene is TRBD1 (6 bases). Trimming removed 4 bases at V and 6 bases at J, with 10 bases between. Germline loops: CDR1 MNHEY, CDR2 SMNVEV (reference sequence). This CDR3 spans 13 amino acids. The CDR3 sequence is CASSSRGANEQFF. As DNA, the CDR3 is TGTGCCAGCAGTTCCAGGGGTGCCAATGAGCAGTTCTTC.

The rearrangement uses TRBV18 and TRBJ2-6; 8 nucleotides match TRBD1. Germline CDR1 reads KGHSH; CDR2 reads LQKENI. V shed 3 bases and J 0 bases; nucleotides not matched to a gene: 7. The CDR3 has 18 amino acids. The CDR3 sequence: CASSPTQGAYSGANVLTF. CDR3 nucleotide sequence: TGTGCCAGCTCACCGACCCAGGGGGCATACTCTGGGGCCAACGTCCTGACTTTC.

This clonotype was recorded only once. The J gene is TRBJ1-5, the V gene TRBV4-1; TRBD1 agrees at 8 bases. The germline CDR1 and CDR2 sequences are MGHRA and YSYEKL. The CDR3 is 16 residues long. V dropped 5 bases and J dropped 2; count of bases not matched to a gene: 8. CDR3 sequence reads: CASSTRQGLGNQPQHF. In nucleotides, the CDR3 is TGCGCCAGCAGCACCCGACAGGGGTTGGGCAATCAGCCCCAGCATTTT.

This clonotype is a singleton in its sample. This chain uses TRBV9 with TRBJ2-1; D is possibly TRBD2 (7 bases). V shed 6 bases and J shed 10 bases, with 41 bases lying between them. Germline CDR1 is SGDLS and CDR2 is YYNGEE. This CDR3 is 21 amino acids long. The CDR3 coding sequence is TGTGCCAGCAAGCGTGGAGGGGGGCGTAGAGTAGGGAGGGCCCCTCCCTGGGAGCAGTTCTTC. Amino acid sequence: CASKRGGGRRVGRAPPWEQFF. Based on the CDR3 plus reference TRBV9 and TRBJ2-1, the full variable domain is DSGVTQTPKHLITATGQRVTLRCSPRSGDLSVYWYQQSLDQGLQFLIQYYNGEERAKGNILERFSAQQFPDLHSELNLSSLELGDSALYFCASKRGGGRRVGRAPPWEQFFGPGTRLTVL.

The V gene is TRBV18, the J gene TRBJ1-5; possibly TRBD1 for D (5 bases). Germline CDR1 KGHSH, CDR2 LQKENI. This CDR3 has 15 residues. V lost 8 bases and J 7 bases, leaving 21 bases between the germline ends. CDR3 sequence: CASRPDQGEVQPQHF. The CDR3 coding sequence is TGTGCCAGCAGACCGGACCAGGGTGAGGTACAGCCCCAGCATTTT.

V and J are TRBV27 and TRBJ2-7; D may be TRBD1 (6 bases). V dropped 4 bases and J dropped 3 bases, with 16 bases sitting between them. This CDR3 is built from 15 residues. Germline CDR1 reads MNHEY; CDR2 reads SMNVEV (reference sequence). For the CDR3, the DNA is TGTGCCAGCAGTTCACAGGGACCCCCCTACTACGAGCAGTACTTC. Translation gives CASSSQGPPYYEQYF.

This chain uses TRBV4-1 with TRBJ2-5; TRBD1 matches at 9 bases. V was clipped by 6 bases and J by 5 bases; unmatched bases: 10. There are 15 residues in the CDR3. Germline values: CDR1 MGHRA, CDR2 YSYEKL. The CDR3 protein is CASRGQGGSGETQYF. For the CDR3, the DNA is TGCGCCAGCAGGGGACAGGGTGGGTCTGGGGAGACCCAGTACTTC.

In DNA, the CDR3 is TGTGCCAGCAGTCCCCCCGCGGGAGACGAGCAGTACTTC. Translated, it gives CASSPPAGDEQYF. This sequence joins TRBV12-3 or TRBV12-4 and TRBJ2-7; the match to TRBD2 covers 7 bases. The CDR3 consists of 13 residues. Losses at the gene ends were 5 bases for V and 5 bases for J; bases not matched to a gene: 6.